The entry that follows covers one TCR beta chain sequence. As yet, its antigen is unknown. This sample was taken from a study of T cell responses to AZD1222 COVID-19 vaccine. This CDR3 has 14 residues. The ends were cut back, 4 bases at V and 7 bases at J, with 14 bases in the middle. Study-wide results and limits: Spike-wide vaccine-associated CD4 TCRs dominated at 160-218 and 743-854.

Clones were sequenced by immunoSEQ multiplex PCR, and TCRdb holds only the in-frame ones, with some missing. The sample has around 100,000 clones, 90% to 95% seen once. The sequencing used peripheral blood, collected on day 0 of AZD1222 vaccination. The source of this sequence is an adult in good health. The chain couples TRBV23-1 to TRBJ1-5; maybe TRBD1 (5 bases). TRBV23-1 is an ORF, and what it does is uncertain. The CDR3 nucleotides are TGCGCCAGCAGTCGAGGGCAGGGAACCCAGCCCCAGCATTTT. Translation gives CASSRGQGTQPQHF.